Listed here are 18 T cell receptor beta chains from one sample, sequenced in a study of cytomegalovirus exposure and HLA in healthy donors. The study ran its PCR with 60 Vbeta and 13 Jbeta primers. Method: immunoSEQ multiplex PCR; TCRdb's copy keeps in-frame clones and lacks some. The sample holds 150,000 to 200,000 clones, around 81% seen once. What was sequenced was PBMCs. These receptors came from a woman in her 30s in good health and CMV-seronegative.

V usage is TRBV6-4 and J usage is TRBJ2-5; D may be TRBD2 (5 bases). Germline V CDR1 and CDR2: MRHNA, SNTAGT. The CDR3 extends over 13 amino acids. Trimming shortened V by 5 bases and J by 4 bases, and 11 bases separated the two germline ends. The CDR3: CASSPGFGETQYF. CDR3 coding DNA: TGTGCCAGCAGTCCGGGGTTTGGAGAGACCCAGTACTTC.

The J gene is TRBJ2-1, the V gene TRBV6-1; D is perhaps TRBD2 (5 bases). The germline V and J ends were trimmed by 2 bases and 2 bases, with 13 bases remaining between them. This CDR3 has 16 residues. The germline V gene encodes CDR1 MNHNS and CDR2 SASEGT. The CDR3: CASSESPAVTYNEQFF. The CDR3 DNA is TGTGCCAGCAGTGAATCCCCAGCGGTCACCTACAATGAGCAGTTCTTC.

This chain connects TRBV11-2 to TRBJ2-1, with D possibly being TRBD2 (7 bases). V lost 5 bases and J 5 bases, leaving 10 bases between the germline ends. Germline V gives CDR1 SGHAT, CDR2 FQNNGV. This CDR3 has 13 amino acids. CDR3 protein: CASSRGDNNEQFF. CDR3 bases: TGTGCCAGCAGCCGGGGGGACAACAATGAGCAGTTCTTC.

This clone occurred once. CDR3 in DNA: TGCGCCAGCAGCCAAGCCCCCAGGGGGACTAACTATGGCTACACCTTC. Its translation is CASSQAPRGTNYGYTF. The chain is built from TRBV4-1 and TRBJ1-2; TRBD1 matches at 7 bases. The ends lost 1 base at V and 0 bases at J; junction bases unmatched: 5. This CDR3 region has 16 residues. Germline lookup yields CDR1 MGHRA and CDR2 YSYEKL.

The chain carries TRBV6-1 and TRBJ1-2, with D possibly being TRBD1 (6 bases). V lost 5 bases and J 4 bases, leaving 8 bases between the germline ends. This CDR3 is 12 amino acids long. Germline V CDR1 and CDR2: MNHNS, SASEGT. CDR3 region: CASSTGTYGYTF. For the CDR3, the DNA is TGTGCCAGCAGTACAGGGACCTATGGCTACACCTTC.

The chain carries TRBV28 and TRBJ1-2; 8 bases are shared with TRBD1. The CDR3 spans 15 residues. Losses at the gene ends were 1 base for V and 13 bases for J; bases not matched to a gene: 14. Germline V gene lookup returns CDR1 MDHEN and CDR2 SYDVKM. The CDR3 reads CASSLSTHGTGGCTF. The DNA for the CDR3 is TGTGCCAGCAGTTTATCCACCCACGGGACAGGCGGTTGCACCTTC.

The CDR3 sequence: CASSLGQGNLNEQFF. CDR3 bases: TGTGCCAGCAGCTTAGGACAGGGTAATCTCAATGAGCAGTTCTTC. The chain employs TRBV7-3 and TRBJ2-1, with 8 bases aligning to TRBD1. The V gene's germline CDR1 is SGHTA and CDR2 FQGTGA. The CDR3 totals 15 residues. Losses at the gene ends were 2 bases for V and 6 bases for J; bases not matched to a gene: 6.

There are a few counts of this clone. The V call is TRBV6-6, the J call TRBJ1-1; the D gene is possibly TRBD1 (6 bases). Trimming removed 5 bases at V and 2 bases at J, with 12 bases between. The germline V gene has CDR1 MNHNY and CDR2 SVGAGI (reference sequence). The CDR3 sequence is 14 residues long. This chain's CDR3 is CASSPGGGNTEAFF. As DNA, the CDR3 is TGTGCCAGCAGTCCGGGGGGCGGTAACACTGAAGCTTTCTTT.

This clone showed up just a few times. CDR3 amino acids: CASSFRQGAGEQYF. The CDR3 DNA is TGTGCCAGCAGTTTTCGACAGGGGGCCGGCGAGCAGTACTTC. This chain uses TRBV28 with TRBJ2-7; 10 nucleotides match TRBD1. The trim removed 3 bases at V and 6 bases at J, leaving 5 bases unmatched. Germline CDR1 and CDR2: MDHEN and SYDVKM. There are 14 residues in the CDR3. Combining the CDR3 with reference TRBV28 and TRBJ2-7 gives the whole variable domain DVKVTQSSRYLVKRTGEKVFLECVQDMDHENMFWYRQDPGLGLRLIYFSYDVKMKEKGDIPEGYSVSREKKERFSLILESASTNQTSMYLCASSFRQGAGEQYFGPGTRLTVT.

This clone has just one count. The genes are TRBV7-2 and TRBJ2-7; no definite D call. This CDR3 region has 12 residues. Trimming cost V 1 base and J 4 bases, with 5 bases left between them. Per germline, CDR1 SGHTA and CDR2 FQGNSA. CDR3 coding DNA: TGTGCCAGCAGCTTAGTTTTATACGAGCAGTACTTC. This encodes CASSLVLYEQYF.

The V gene is TRBV19, the J gene TRBJ1-6; the D is unclear. V was trimmed by 6 bases and J by 0 bases, leaving 6 bases between them. The length of the CDR3 is 14 residues. Per germline, CDR1 LNHDA and CDR2 SQIVND (reference sequence). In nucleotides, the CDR3 is TGTGCCAGTAGCGAGCGCTCCTATAATTCACCCCTCCACTTT. It encodes CASSERSYNSPLHF.

The genes are TRBV15 and TRBJ2-5; a weak D match, TRBD2 (5 bases). This CDR3 comprises 14 residues. Germline values: CDR1 LNHNV, CDR2 YYDKDF (reference sequence). Trimming removed 0 bases at V and 5 bases at J, with 10 bases between. CDR3: CATSRETAEETQYF. The CDR3 bases are TGTGCCACCAGCAGAGAAACAGCGGAGGAGACCCAGTACTTC.

The rearrangement uses TRBV28 and TRBJ2-7; D might be TRBD1 (6 bases). This CDR3 spans 14 amino acids. Germline loops: CDR1 MDHEN, CDR2 SYDVKM. Deletions cut 5 bases from V and 3 bases from J, with 14 bases between. The CDR3 sequence: CASSVRDTGYEQYF. CDR3 nucleotide sequence: TGTGCCAGCAGTGTCCGGGACACCGGCTACGAGCAGTACTTC.

The CDR3 loop is CASTPYGSGDGDEQFF. CDR3 in DNA: TGTGCCAGCACCCCTTACGGATCGGGGGATGGGGATGAGCAGTTCTTC. The chain joins TRBV13 to TRBJ2-1; TRBD2 is a possible D gene (6 bases). Germline V gives CDR1 PRHDT, CDR2 FYEKMQ (reference sequence). The V end was cut by 7 bases, the J end by 8 bases, with 24 bases between. This CDR3 region has 16 residues.

V gene TRBV7-2 combines with J gene TRBJ2-2; TRBD2 agrees at 11 bases. V lost 5 bases and J lost 7; bases outside the gene matches: 15. The CDR3 spans 18 residues. The V gene's germline CDR1 is SGHTA and CDR2 FQGNSA. For the CDR3, the DNA is TGTGCCAGCAGCCCCCCGGGGGTTAGCGGGGGGGGAATCGGGGAGCTGTTTTTT. The encoded protein is CASSPPGVSGGGIGELFF. Filled out from reference TRBV7-2 and TRBJ2-2, the complete variable domain reads GAGVSQSPSNKVTEKGKDVELRCDPISGHTALYWYRQSLGQGLEFLIYFQGNSAPDKSGLPSDRFSAERTGGSVSTLTIQRTQQEDSAVYLCASSPPGVSGGGIGELFFGEGSRLTVL.

The chain is built from TRBV7-3 and TRBJ2-1, with D possibly matching TRBD1 (6 bases). Germline lookup yields CDR1 SGHTA and CDR2 FQGTGA. V dropped 5 bases and J dropped 2 bases, with 16 bases sitting between them. This CDR3 has 16 residues. The CDR3 nucleotides are TGTGCCAGCAGCCCTAACTACGGGACAACCTACAATGAGCAGTTCTTC. Translating gives CASSPNYGTTYNEQFF.

The chain employs TRBV27 and TRBJ2-5; 11 bases are shared with TRBD2. This CDR3 comprises 15 residues. The V and J ends lost 6 bases and 5 bases, in that order; junction bases with no gene match: 8. Germline CDR1 is MNHEY and CDR2 is SMNVEV (reference sequence). The CDR3 is CASSSGTSGRETQYF. The CDR3 DNA sequence: TGTGCCAGCAGCTCTGGGACTAGCGGCCGGGAGACCCAGTACTTC.

In this sample, this clone turned up a few times. The chain recombines TRBV13 with TRBJ2-7, with 9 nucleotides matching TRBD2. Trimming removed 4 bases from V and 1 base from J; junction bases left unmatched: 8. The CDR3 spans 16 residues. CDR1 PRHDT and CDR2 FYEKMQ come from the germline V gene (reference sequence). Written as DNA, the CDR3 is TGTGCCAGCAGCTCCCCGGGACTAGCTTCTTCCTACGAGCAGTACTTC. Translating gives CASSSPGLASSYEQYF.